This note documents a single T cell receptor (beta chain) sequence. This clone was detected only once. The antigen it binds to is not known. Base qualities were left out, and no much larger clone turns up one base away. This specimen comes from a study of T cell responses to AZD1222 COVID-19 vaccine listed by TCRdb under 2021. In terms of the full investigation: Because spike-specific TCR depth and breadth did not differ between the two schedules, AZD1222 recipients who got a second dose at roughly 4 weeks were pooled with those who got a second dose at roughly 12 weeks. TCR sequencing was performed for about 240 trial participants, of whom about 200 were given two doses of AZD1222 and around 25 were given two doses of MenACWY control vaccine. Trial participants were enrolled into age subgroups of 18-55, 56-69 and 70-plus years, which contained roughly 140, 27 and 60 TCR-sequenced participants, respectively.

Reading the label with the study, this specimen's time point is: baseline before first vaccination. Vaccinee samples came from UK trials COV001 and COV002, including a single-blind randomized controlled phase 2/3 trial of AZD1222 (ChAdOx1 nCoV-19) in healthy adults. For TCRbeta chain sequencing, PBMC samples were collected from trial participants at day 0 and at day 28 after the second dose. The CDR3 regions of human TCRbeta chains were analyzed by immunosequencing. The original pipeline was this. Repertoire TCRs were matched against a reference library of SARS-CoV-2-specific TCRs generated with the MIRA antigen-specificity platform. Breadth was defined as the fraction of unique TCRs that were SARS-CoV-2-associated. Depth was defined as the fraction of total T cells that were SARS-CoV-2-associated. Each spike-specific TCR was assigned to its reactive spike region and to a CD4 or CD8 class using the MIRA data. Log10-transformed breadth and depth values were compared by one-way ANOVA with Sidak's multiple comparisons tests. Imported from immuneACCESS, the table was reduced by TCRdb to in-frame sequences with V and J called. These copies leave out some clones; in studies compared against another copy, an unresolved V gene accounts for under half, and the cause of the remainder is not known. V and J calls and clone size are copied from that table; D and trimming were computed from the DNA. The sample yields about 200,000 clones; about 90% were counted once. Roughly 8% of the sample comes from the top ten.

Paper-wide results and their limitations: In the small 56-69-year group, the increase in depth fell short of significance, most likely because of low power. Vaccine-associated CD4 TCRs spanned the whole spike protein, with dominant responses in regions 160-218 and 743-854. Reportedly, almost half of the unique spike-specific TCRs recognized epitopes lying outside the regions that are mutated in the B.1.351 and B.1.1.7 variants. Spike-specific TCR breadth and depth rose significantly after two AZD1222 doses compared with day 0 and with MenACWY recipients. Participants were mostly white British, with more females than males. The authors suggested clonal diversity may have been underestimated. Because no day 14 peak-response samples were available, repertoires were characterized only after the peak T cell response. Conclusions about previously exposed vaccinees are limited, since just five or six AZD1222 recipients were seropositive for SARS-CoV-2 at baseline.

For CDR1 and CDR2, the germline V gene lists SGHTS and YDEGEE. Its CDR3 holds 17 amino acids, cysteine through phenylalanine. The DNA shown is the 51-base CDR3, in frame from base 1. The junction shows trimming of 3 bases on V and 9 bases on J, and the gene matches do not reach 12 bases of it. The TCR comes from an adult in good health. The V and J genes are TRBV5-8 and TRBJ1-6; a stretch of 10 junction bases matches TRBD1. This material consisted of peripheral blood, taken on day 0 of AZD1222 vaccination. The CDR3 sequence is CASSSFLGTGAGSPLHF. The DNA sequence reads TGTGCCAGCAGCTCCTTCCTTGGGACAGGGGCCGGTTCACCCCTCCACTTT.